The following is a T cell receptor beta chain sequence with its context. Its matching antigen is unknown. The same CDR3 is also encoded by other DNA sequences in this sample. This sample is drawn from a study of T cell responses to AZD1222 COVID-19 vaccine. Study in general: Second doses that came at about 4 or about 12 weeks were put together.

Overall study results and limits: Baseline seropositivity occurred in only a handful of AZD1222 recipients. Donor demographics were predominantly white British with a female majority; clonal diversity may be underestimated. CD4 TCRs covered the whole spike, strongest at regions 160-218 and 743-854.

Trimming stripped 0 bases from V and 0 bases from J, with 9 bases between. The CDR3 contains 16 residues. CDR1 is MGHRA and CDR2 is YSYEKL in the germline V gene. Here immunoSEQ multiplex PCR was the method, and the copy in TCRdb shows in-frame clones only, minus some. The table has 150,000 or so clones, about 91% seen once. The starting material was peripheral blood, obtained on day 0 of AZD1222 vaccination. V gene TRBV4-1 combines with J gene TRBJ1-5; the D is unclear. The clonotype was recovered from an adult in good health. The CDR3 DNA reads as TGCGCCAGCAGCCAAGACCCCTCATATAGCAATCAGCCCCAGCATTTT. Protein: CASSQDPSYSNQPQHF.